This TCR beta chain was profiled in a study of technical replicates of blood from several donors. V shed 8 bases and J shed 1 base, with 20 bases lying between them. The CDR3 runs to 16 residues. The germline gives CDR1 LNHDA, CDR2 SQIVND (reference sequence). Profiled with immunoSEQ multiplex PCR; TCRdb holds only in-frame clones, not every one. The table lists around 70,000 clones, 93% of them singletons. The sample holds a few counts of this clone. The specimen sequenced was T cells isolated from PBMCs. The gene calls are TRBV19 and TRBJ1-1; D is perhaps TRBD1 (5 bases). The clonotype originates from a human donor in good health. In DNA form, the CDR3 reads TGTGCCAGTCTCCGACAGCCGCTAATCGGGAACACTGAAGCTTTCTTT. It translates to CASLRQPLIGNTEAFF.